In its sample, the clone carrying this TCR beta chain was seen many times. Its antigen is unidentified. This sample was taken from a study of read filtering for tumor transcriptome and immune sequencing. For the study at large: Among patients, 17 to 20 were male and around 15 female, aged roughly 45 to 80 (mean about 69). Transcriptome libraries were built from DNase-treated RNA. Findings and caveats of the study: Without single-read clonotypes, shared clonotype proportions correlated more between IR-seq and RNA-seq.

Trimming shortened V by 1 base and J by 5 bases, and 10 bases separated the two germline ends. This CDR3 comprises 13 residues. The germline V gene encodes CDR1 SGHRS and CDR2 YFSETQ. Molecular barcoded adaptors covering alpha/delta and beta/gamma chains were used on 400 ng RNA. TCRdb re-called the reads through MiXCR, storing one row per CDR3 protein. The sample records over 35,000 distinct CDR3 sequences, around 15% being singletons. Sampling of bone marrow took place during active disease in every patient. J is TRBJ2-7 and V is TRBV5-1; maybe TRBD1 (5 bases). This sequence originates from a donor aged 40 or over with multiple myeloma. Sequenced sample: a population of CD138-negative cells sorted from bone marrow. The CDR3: CASSLWQGDEQYF. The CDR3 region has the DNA TGCGCCAGCAGCTTGTGGCAGGGCGACGAGCAGTACTTC.